This TCR beta chain was obtained from a study of control samples from healthy donors and cancer patients (dated by TCRdb to 2019 to 2021). On this clone itself: This receptor's antigen is unknown. The sample holds no much larger clone one base away, and base qualities are not on file.

The method behind the library was the immunoSEQ multiplex PCR assay. In TCRdb, the immuneACCESS table is reduced to in-frame sequences with V and J assigned. These tables do not hold every clone; where another copy was compared, an unresolved V gene accounts for under half, and the others remain unexplained. The sample table lists roughly 120,000 clones, 85% to 90% of them with a count of one. Around 10% of the sample goes to the ten largest clones. Looking up the germline V gene yields CDR1 SNHLY and CDR2 FYNNEI. Clipping removes 7 bases from V and 3 bases from J, with 7 as the unmatched junction base count. The CDR3 starts with the cysteine, ends with the phenylalanine, and has 14 residues. The DNA shown is the 42-base CDR3, in frame from base 1.

In this chain, TRBV2 is recombined with TRBJ2-3; 7 nucleotides in the junction match TRBD1. Sequenced input: blood. This TCR was sampled from a man younger than 40 in good health. The CDR3 corresponds to CASTPATGTDTQYF. The DNA is as follows: TGTGCCAGCACCCCAGCGACAGGGACAGATACGCAGTATTTT.